This TCR beta chain was retrieved from a study of blood T cell repertoires in COVID-19. The V and J ends lost 6 bases and 6 bases, in that order; junction bases with no gene match: 16. Germline V gives CDR1 MNHEY, CDR2 SVGEGT. The CDR3 loop spans 16 amino acids. Repertoires were generated with immunoSEQ multiplex PCR, while TCRdb's copy carries only in-frame clones and drops some. Of about 190,000 clones listed, 82% are singletons. What was sequenced was peripheral blood. The chain combines TRBV6-2 or TRBV6-3 with TRBJ2-7; 8 bases match TRBD2. This receptor was taken from a woman in her 30s with acute or convalescent COVID-19. The CDR3 DNA reads as TGTGCCAGCAGCGGGGGGCGGGAGGTCCGAGTCGGCGAGCAGTACTTC. Translated: CASSGGREVRVGEQYF.